Included here is one T cell receptor beta chain sequence, with context. This sample stems from a study of blood T cell repertoires in COVID-19. Profiling relied on immunoSEQ multiplex PCR, and the TCRdb table lists in-frame clones only, not all of them. The sample lists about 90,000 clones; 90% were seen once. The sequence came from a man in his forties or fifties with acute or convalescent COVID-19. Sequencing used peripheral blood.

The DNA for the CDR3 is TGTGCCAGCAGTGCAAGTACAGGCACTGAGCAGTTCTTC. This gives the protein CASSASTGTEQFF. The chain is built from TRBV6-4 and TRBJ2-1, with D perhaps matching TRBD1 (5 bases). The V gene lost 4 bases and the J gene lost 9 bases, with 13 bases spanning the gap. CDR3 length: 13 amino acids. Germline CDR1 MRHNA, CDR2 SNTAGT.